A selection of T cell receptor beta chains follows, all from one sample in a study of cytomegalovirus exposure and HLA in healthy donors. Produced via immunoSEQ multiplex PCR; TCRdb's table is partial and in-frame only. The repertoire holds roughly 130,000 clones, about 86% seen once, with less than 3.5% in the top ten. Sequenced: PBMCs. These receptors all come from a man aged 18 to 29 in good health and CMV-seronegative. CDR3s include the opening cysteine and the closing phenylalanine or tryptophan. D genes are given only for firm matches. The size field is filled for only some rows; it gives once, few, many or a size class.

v_call,cdr3_length,j_call,clone_size,d_call,cdr3_nt,cdr3_aa
TRBV10-3,12,TRBJ2-5,NA,TRBD2,TGTGCCACAGGACTAGATTCAGAGACCCAGTACTTC,CATGLDSETQYF
TRBV19,15,TRBJ1-1,NA,TRBD1,TGTGCCAGTAGTAACAGGGGGTTCATGAACACTGAAGCTTTCTTT,CASSNRGFMNTEAFF
TRBV7-2,14,TRBJ2-7,NA,TRBD2,TGTGCCAGCAACCCGACTAGCGGGATGGGCGAGCAGTACTTC,CASNPTSGMGEQYF
TRBV6-1,13,TRBJ1-5,NA,NA,TGTGCCAGCAGCTCGTTTAGCAATCAGCCCCAGCATTTT,CASSSFSNQPQHF
TRBV27,13,TRBJ1-2,NA,NA,TGTGCCAGCAGTTTTTCCAGTAACTATGGCTACACCTTC,CASSFSSNYGYTF
TRBV27,16,TRBJ2-1,once,NA,TGTGCCAGCAGTTTACTAGCCCCAAGCTCCTACAATGAGCAGTTCTTC,CASSLLAPSSYNEQFF
TRBV7-2,15,TRBJ2-7,once,NA,TGTGCCAGCAGCTTAAATGGACAGCCCGCCTACGAGCAGTACTTC,CASSLNGQPAYEQYF
TRBV5-6,13,TRBJ1-1,NA,TRBD1,TGTGCCAGCAGCTTGGGACAGGGGGCGCGAGCTTTCTTT,CASSLGQGARAFF
TRBV7-9,16,TRBJ1-2,NA,NA,TGTGCCAGCAGAACCATGGGGCGGACGCTTAACTATGGCTACACCTTC,CASRTMGRTLNYGYTF
TRBV18,15,TRBJ2-5,NA,TRBD1,TGTGCCAGCTCACTGTACCAGGGGGCTGATGAGACCCAGTACTTC,CASSLYQGADETQYF
TRBV10-3,12,TRBJ1-5,NA,NA,TGTGCCCTCCAACAGGCCAATCAGCCCCAGCATTTT,CALQQANQPQHF
TRBV7-6,13,TRBJ1-1,NA,NA,TGTGCCAGCAGCTCTCAGTGGAACACTGAAGCTTTCTTT,CASSSQWNTEAFF
TRBV7-9,15,TRBJ1-2,few,NA,TGTGCCATCTCATTCAACCTGCGGGGGGGAGCTGGCTACACCTTC,CAISFNLRGGAGYTF
TRBV2,15,TRBJ1-4,NA,TRBD1,TGTGCCAGCAGCTACAGGGGAGGAACTAATGAAAAACTGTTTTTT,CASSYRGGTNEKLFF
TRBV27,15,TRBJ1-3,NA,TRBD1,TGTGCCAGCGGGGAAGCAGGGGGCTCTGGAAACACCATATATTTT,CASGEAGGSGNTIYF
TRBV9,16,TRBJ2-3,NA,NA,TGTGCCAGCAGCGTAGTACAGGGTCTTAGCACAGATACGCAGTATTTT,CASSVVQGLSTDTQYF
TRBV6-5,14,TRBJ1-5,NA,NA,TGTGCCAGCAGTTTCCGCCAGGGATACCAGCCCCAGCATTTT,CASSFRQGYQPQHF
TRBV7-6,13,TRBJ2-1,NA,TRBD2,TGTGCCAGCAGCTCGGGACTAGTAAATGAGCAGTTCTTC,CASSSGLVNEQFF
TRBV27,14,TRBJ1-2,NA,TRBD1,TGTGCCAGCAGTTTACAGGGACAGGCCTATGGCTACACCTTC,CASSLQGQAYGYTF
TRBV19,16,TRBJ2-1,NA,TRBD2,TGTGCCAGTAGACTGACTAGCGGGAGCTCCTACAATGAGCAGTTCTTC,CASRLTSGSSYNEQFF
TRBV7-2,15,TRBJ2-7,NA,NA,TGTGCCAGCAGCAAGCCCCGGGGAAGCTCCTACGAGCAGTACTTC,CASSKPRGSSYEQYF
TRBV13,16,TRBJ2-6,NA,NA,TGTGCCAGCAGCTTAGGAAGAGGGTCTGGGGCCAACGTCCTGACTTTC,CASSLGRGSGANVLTF
TRBV7-2,14,TRBJ2-7,NA,NA,TGTGCCAGCAGCACCGCTTACAGCACGTACGAGCAGTACTTC,CASSTAYSTYEQYF
TRBV5-6,19,TRBJ2-1,NA,TRBD2,TGTGCCAGCAGCTTCCCCGGACTAGCGGGAGGATATTCCTACAATGAGCAGTTCTTC,CASSFPGLAGGYSYNEQFF
TRBV4-3,14,TRBJ2-2,NA,NA,TGCGCCAGCAGCCAAGATACTCGTCGTGGGGAGCTGTTTTTT,CASSQDTRRGELFF
TRBV5-1,17,TRBJ2-3,NA,TRBD2,TGCGCCAGCAGCGCGGGACTAGCGGGAGAGAGCACAGATACGCAGTATTTT,CASSAGLAGESTDTQYF
TRBV9,15,TRBJ2-1,NA,TRBD2,TGTGCCAGCAGCGTAGTACTAGCGGGAGTCCATGAGCAGTTCTTC,CASSVVLAGVHEQFF
TRBV4-1,15,TRBJ1-4,NA,TRBD1,TGCGCCAGCAGCCAAGCCCAGGGGGCGGACGAAAAACTGTTTTTT,CASSQAQGADEKLFF
TRBV19,16,TRBJ2-1,once,TRBD2,TGTGCCAGTAGTAGGGGTAGCGGGAGGTCCTACAATGAGCAGTTCTTC,CASSRGSGRSYNEQFF